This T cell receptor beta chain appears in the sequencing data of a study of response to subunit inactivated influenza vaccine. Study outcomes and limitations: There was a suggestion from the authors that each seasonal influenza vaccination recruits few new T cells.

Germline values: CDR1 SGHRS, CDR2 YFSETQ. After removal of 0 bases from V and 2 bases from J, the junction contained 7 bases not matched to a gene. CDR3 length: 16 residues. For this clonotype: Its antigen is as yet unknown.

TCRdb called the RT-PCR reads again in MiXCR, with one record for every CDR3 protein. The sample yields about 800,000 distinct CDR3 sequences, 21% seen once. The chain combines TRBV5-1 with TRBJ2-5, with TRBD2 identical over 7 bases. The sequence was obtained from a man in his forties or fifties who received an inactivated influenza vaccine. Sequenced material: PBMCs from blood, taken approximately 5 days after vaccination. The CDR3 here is CASSLGSSGYQETQYF. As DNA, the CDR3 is TGCGCCAGCAGCTTGGGTAGTAGCGGGTATCAAGAGACCCAGTACTTC.